This T cell receptor (beta chain) was captured in a study of T-cell memory formation after mild COVID-19. This clonotype turned up a few times. What it binds is not known. A junction end diverges from the germline sequence, so it may reflect a read error. CDR1 and CDR2 (germline): SSHAT, FNYEAQ (reference sequence). The CDR3 sequence is 14 residues long. General study results and limits: CM and EM subsets held most contracting CD4+ clones; EMRA held CD8+ ones.

5'RACE with constant-segment primers built TCRalpha and TCRbeta cDNA libraries with UMIs. MiXCR, run by TCRdb on the 5' RACE reads, gives a single entry per CDR3 protein. The table shows approximately 450,000 distinct CDR3 sequences, with 18% occurring only once. The receptor was isolated from an adult woman who had mild COVID-19 (a few samples of this study predate the infection). Cell type and time point are not known. This chain links TRBV7-7 with TRBJ2-5; no clear D gene. Material for sequencing was PBMCs or a T cell subset sorted from them (not recorded which). CDR3 DNA sequence: TGTGCTAGCAGCTTAGTTCAAACTGCAGGAACCCAGTACTTC. As protein: CASSLVQTAGTQYF.